The rows below give T cell receptor beta chains drawn from one sample of a study of cytomegalovirus exposure and HLA in healthy donors. Method: immunoSEQ multiplex PCR; TCRdb's copy keeps in-frame clones and lacks some. The sample lists 75,000 to 90,000 clones; 75% to 80% were seen once. Sequencing was performed on PBMCs. The receptors stem from a man aged 35 to 55 in good health and CMV-seronegative. Both conserved end residues are part of each CDR3. The D gene is left open where the match is weak. Size values are once, few and many counts, or a class for expanded clones, and some rows have none.

d_gene	v_gene	j_gene	abundance	CDR3nt	CDR3aa
TRBD2	TRBV7-8	TRBJ2-1	few	TGTGCCAGCAGCCATTGGACTAGCGGACTGAGCTCCTACAATGAGCAGTTCTTC	CASSHWTSGLSSYNEQFF
-	TRBV6-6	TRBJ1-1	-	TGTGCCAGCAGTTACGACAGAATGAACACTGAAGCTTTCTTT	CASSYDRMNTEAFF
TRBD1	TRBV5-1	TRBJ2-7	-	TGCGCCAGCAGCCCCACCTCGGGACAGGGCCGCGAGCAGTACTTC	CASSPTSGQGREQYF
-	TRBV4-3	TRBJ1-2	-	TGCGCCAGCAGCTCTAAGCTAGACGGCTTATATGGCTACACCTTC	CASSSKLDGLYGYTF
-	TRBV6-4	TRBJ2-1	-	TGTGCCAGCAGTGAGGACAGCTCCTACAATGAGCAGTTCTTC	CASSEDSSYNEQFF
TRBD2	TRBV5-1	TRBJ2-1	-	TGCGCCAGCAGCTTGTCAGCGGGAAGGGGCAATGAGCAGTTCTTC	CASSLSAGRGNEQFF
-	TRBV6-6	TRBJ2-5	-	TGTGCCAGCAGTACGGGACAACGCCAAGAGACCCAGTACTTC	CASSTGQRQETQYF
TRBD1	TRBV19	TRBJ1-2	-	TGTGCCAGTAGTACCCAAGGACAGGTCGGAGGCTATGGCTACACCTTC	CASSTQGQVGGYGYTF
-	TRBV4-3	TRBJ1-4	medium-sized	TGCGCCAGCAGCCAAGAGTGGGGAGCGGCTAATGAAAAACTGTTTTTT	CASSQEWGAANEKLFF
-	TRBV5-4	TRBJ2-3	few	TGTGCCAGCAGCTCCCAGCAGGCAGATACGCAGTATTTT	CASSSQQADTQYF
-	TRBV19	TRBJ1-5	few	TGTGCCAGTACCCACTCTACGGGCAATCAGCCCCAGCATTTT	CASTHSTGNQPQHF
-	TRBV28	TRBJ1-4	once	TGTGCCAGCATCTTCACACTGGGGCCCAATGAAAAACTGTTTTTT	CASIFTLGPNEKLFF
-	TRBV9	TRBJ2-5	-	TGTGCCAGCAGCCCAGAAGGACTCCTGGGGGGGACCCAGTACTTC	CASSPEGLLGGTQYF
-	TRBV5-1	TRBJ2-3	-	TGCGCCAGCAGCCCTACAGTCGCAGATACGCAGTATTTT	CASSPTVADTQYF
-	TRBV30	TRBJ1-6	-	TGTGCCTGGAGCCCGGACAGATACAATTCACCCCTCCACTTT	CAWSPDRYNSPLHF
TRBD2	TRBV4-2	TRBJ2-5	-	TGTGCCAGCAGCCAGAGGGTCCCCGGGACTAGGGGAGAGACCCAGTACTTC	CASSQRVPGTRGETQYF
TRBD1	TRBV28	TRBJ1-5	-	TGTGCCAGCAGTAGTCCGGGACAGGGTATCCAGCCCCAGCATTTT	CASSSPGQGIQPQHF
TRBD2	TRBV19	TRBJ2-1	-	TGTGCCAGTAGTATAAATAGCGGGAGTAGACCTGAGCAGTTCTTC	CASSINSGSRPEQFF
TRBD2	TRBV19	TRBJ2-6	-	TGTGCCAGTAGTATAATTAGGACGACTAGCGCGGTTCCCTCTGGGGCCAACGTCCTGACTTTC	CASSIIRTTSAVPSGANVLTF
TRBD2	TRBV4-2	TRBJ2-3	-	TGTGCCAGCAGCCAAGACGGGGTAGCGGGAGTTGTAGATACGCAGTATTTT	CASSQDGVAGVVDTQYF
-	TRBV6-5	TRBJ2-7	few	TGTGCCAGCAGTTACCGGCAGGATGCCTCCTACGAGCAGTACTTC	CASSYRQDASYEQYF
TRBD1	TRBV28	TRBJ2-3	once	TGTGCCACCCGAACGCCCGTCTACCGGGACAGGGACACAGATACGCAGTATTTT	CATRTPVYRDRDTDTQYF
-	TRBV5-1	TRBJ1-5	-	TGCGCCAGCAGCGAACAGGGAAGCAGCAATCAGCCCCAGCATTTT	CASSEQGSSNQPQHF
TRBD1	TRBV7-2	TRBJ1-2	few	TGTGCCAGCAGCTTGGGACAGGGGTTAGCTAACTATGGCTACACCTTC	CASSLGQGLANYGYTF
-	TRBV19	TRBJ1-5	-	TGTGCCAGTAGTATAAATGGGGGGTTGCAGCCCCAGCATTTT	CASSINGGLQPQHF
TRBD1	TRBV28	TRBJ2-7	few	TGTGCCAGCAGTACGACAGGGACCTACGAGCAGTACTTC	CASSTTGTYEQYF
TRBD2	TRBV10-3	TRBJ2-1	-	TGTGCCATCAACAAACTAGCGGGAGGCTCGGGTGAGCAGTTCTTC	CAINKLAGGSGEQFF
TRBD2	TRBV7-3	TRBJ2-1	-	TGTGCCAGCAGCTTGACTAGCGGGAGAATAGCTGATGAGCAGTTCTTC	CASSLTSGRIADEQFF
TRBD2	TRBV5-8	TRBJ2-5	few	TGTGCCAGCAGCCGAGGGTCACTAGCGGTCGGGGTCCTAGAGACCCAGTACTTC	CASSRGSLAVGVLETQYF
-	TRBV25-1	TRBJ1-1	-	TGTGCCAGCATGCAGTCCTTCCCCAAGAACACTGAAGCTTTCTTT	CASMQSFPKNTEAFF
TRBD2	TRBV27	TRBJ2-3	few	TGTGCCAGCAGTTATAGCGGGAGTCCAGATACGCAGTATTTT	CASSYSGSPDTQYF
TRBD2	TRBV6-5	TRBJ2-3	-	TGTGCCAGCAGTCGCGGGAGGGCCGGGGATACGCAGTATTTT	CASSRGRAGDTQYF
TRBD1	TRBV7-9	TRBJ2-5	-	TGTGCCAGCAGCTTATCGGGACAGGGAGTCCAAGAGACCCAGTACTTC	CASSLSGQGVQETQYF
TRBD1	TRBV13	TRBJ2-7	-	TGTGCCAGCAGCTTCGACAGGGTAAAGTCCTACGAGCAGTACTTC	CASSFDRVKSYEQYF
TRBD2	TRBV9	TRBJ2-2	-	TGTGCCAGCAGCGTAACCCTAGCGGGAGTAAACACCGGGGAGCTGTTTTTT	CASSVTLAGVNTGELFF
TRBD1	TRBV5-4	TRBJ2-5	few	TGTGCCAGCAGCTTGGGGGACAGGGGGTACGAAGAGACCCAGTACTTC	CASSLGDRGYEETQYF
TRBD1	TRBV4-3	TRBJ1-5	-	TGCGCCAGCAGCCAAGGGGCCCCAGGACAGGGGAGTCAGCCCCAGCATTTT	CASSQGAPGQGSQPQHF
-	TRBV6-6	TRBJ2-7	-	TGTGCCAGCAGTTACCCGTCTATTCAGGGTCAGGACGAGCAGTACTTC	CASSYPSIQGQDEQYF
TRBD2	TRBV10-3	TRBJ2-3	-	TGTGCCATCAGTGAAAGCGGGGGGTGGGAGCATACGCAGTATTTT	CAISESGGWEHTQYF
-	TRBV2	TRBJ2-5	-	TGTGCCAGCAGTGAACATCAAGAGACCCAGTACTTC	CASSEHQETQYF
TRBD1	TRBV2	TRBJ2-7	once	TGTGCCAGCAGTGAGCCCTGGACAGGGAAAAACGAGCAGTACTTC	CASSEPWTGKNEQYF
TRBD2	TRBV15	TRBJ2-2	-	TGTGCCACCAGCGAGGGCCTGCGGGAGCACGGGGAGCTGTTTTTT	CATSEGLREHGELFF
-	TRBV7-2	TRBJ2-5	few	TGTGCCAGCAGCTTAAGTATAGGCAGGGAGACCCAGTACTTC	CASSLSIGRETQYF
-	TRBV11-2	TRBJ2-1	-	TGTGCCAGCAGCCCCACCCTAGCGAATGAGCAGTTCTTC	CASSPTLANEQFF
-	TRBV4-1	TRBJ2-1	-	TGCGCCAGCAGCCATGGCGGGCCTGAGCAGTTCTTC	CASSHGGPEQFF
-	TRBV6-5	TRBJ1-4	-	TGTGCCAGCAGTACGCGGGGGGCGGATGAAAAACTGTTTTTT	CASSTRGADEKLFF
-	TRBV9	TRBJ2-3	-	TGTGCCAGCAGCGTAGAGCCAGGGGCTACAGATACGCAGTATTTT	CASSVEPGATDTQYF
TRBD1	TRBV19	TRBJ1-2	-	TGTGCCAGTAGTTCCCGCGGACAGGGGGGGTTCTATGGCTACACCTTC	CASSSRGQGGFYGYTF
TRBD1	TRBV6-5	TRBJ1-2	-	TGTGCCAGCACCCCGACAGGGGGGCATGGCTACACCTTC	CASTPTGGHGYTF